This entry features one TCR beta chain sequence. This clone was seen a few times. No antigen is known for it. Base qualities are missing; no much larger clone stands one base away. The data stem from a study of blood T cell repertoires in COVID-19 (dated by TCRdb to the early 2020s). As for the study more broadly: Collaborator samples came from the United States, Italy and Spain and covered acute and convalescent phases of COVID-19. A de-identified subject ID, COVID-19 status, age in years and sex were almost always included in the sample metadata. Where available, HLA class I and class II types were obtained from metadata supplied by the sample provider rather than from assay-based typing. The material from the prospective study consisted of cDNA or gDNA derived from T cells, B-cell-depleted T cells, or PBMCs. The samples were drawn from two sources: the first 160 participants of the ongoing ImmuneRACE study, and 950 to 1,500 subjects contributed by 6 global collaborators. Deeply sampled blood TCRbeta repertoires from subjects exposed to, actively infected with, or recovered from COVID-19 were included in the dataset. The repertoires were released in a freely available public database intended as a resource for research on the immune response to SARS-CoV-2.

The immunoSEQ Assay, a bias-controlled multiplex PCR, was used to amplify TCRbeta CDR3 regions from genomic DNA. The authors' pipeline ran thus. Nucleated cell counts per sample were estimated from amplification of reference gene primers within the assay. To quantify the absolute abundance of each unique TCRbeta CDR3 rearrangement, sequence reads were collapsed and filtered. For each sample, productive Simpson clonality was calculated as the square root of Simpson's diversity index across productive rearrangements. Here the immuneACCESS table is served through TCRdb, limited to in-frame sequences with V and J called. Missing clones are a known gap in these copies; in checked studies unresolved V genes cover under half, and the rest lacks a known reason. V and J calls and clone size follow that table, whereas D and trimming were derived from the DNA. For this sample the table gives around 140,000 clones, of which about 80% were detected only once. Together, the top ten hold under 3% of the sample.

From a lookup of the germline V gene, CDR1 and CDR2 are SGDLS and YYNGEE. Its CDR3 holds 14 amino acids, cysteine through phenylalanine. The entry retains the CDR3 DNA only, 42 bases that are in frame from base 1. Trimming takes 4 bases off V and 6 bases off J; junction bases not matched to a gene: 5. Enrolling through a virtual design, the prospective study's participants ranged in age from about 18 to 89 years and lived across approximately 25 United States geographic areas. In the prospective study, participants were assigned to cohorts based on the clinical history participants reported in a screening survey and a study questionnaire. ImmuneRACE Cohort 3 recovered participants were defined by two consecutive negative NP/OP PCR tests, healthcare professional clearance, or symptom resolution. Each participant in the prospective study had whole blood, serum and a nasopharyngeal or oropharyngeal swab collected by mobile phlebotomists. Prospective study participants could optionally give additional blood draws and questionnaires over a roughly 2-month period. Before DNA extraction, prospective study blood samples were shipped either frozen or at room temperature.

What the study reported, not specific to this receptor: How much clinical and demographic metadata was included differed by source and by participant, and the metadata was provided uncurated.

The sample was PBMCs or T cells enriched from blood (not recorded which). The chain is encoded by TRBV9 joined to TRBJ2-2, and 8 junction bases match TRBD2. This clonotype was sampled from a woman in her 50s who had recovered from COVID-19. The CDR3 amino acid sequence is: CASSPRTSSGELFF. The sequenced DNA is TGTGCCAGCAGCCCCCGGACTAGCTCCGGGGAGCTGTTTTTT.